This T cell receptor (beta chain) came from a study of T cell changes during pregnancy in multiple sclerosis. Germline trimming cut 2 bases from V and 4 bases from J; bases unmatched to any gene: 4. This CDR3 spans 15 amino acids. From germline, CDR1 is MGHDK and CDR2 SYGVNS. Method: immunoSEQ multiplex PCR; TCRdb's copy keeps in-frame clones and lacks some. Among about 59,000 clones listed, over 90% were seen once. The TCR originated in a female donor with multiple sclerosis, enrolled in a pregnancy study. The sample in question was CD8+ T cells from peripheral blood mononuclear cells, obtained in the third trimester of pregnancy. The genes are TRBV25-1 and TRBJ2-5; 10 nucleotides match TRBD1. The CDR3 here is CASSEGTGEVETQYF. The CDR3 region has the DNA TGTGCCAGCAGTGAAGGGACAGGGGAGGTAGAGACCCAGTACTTC.